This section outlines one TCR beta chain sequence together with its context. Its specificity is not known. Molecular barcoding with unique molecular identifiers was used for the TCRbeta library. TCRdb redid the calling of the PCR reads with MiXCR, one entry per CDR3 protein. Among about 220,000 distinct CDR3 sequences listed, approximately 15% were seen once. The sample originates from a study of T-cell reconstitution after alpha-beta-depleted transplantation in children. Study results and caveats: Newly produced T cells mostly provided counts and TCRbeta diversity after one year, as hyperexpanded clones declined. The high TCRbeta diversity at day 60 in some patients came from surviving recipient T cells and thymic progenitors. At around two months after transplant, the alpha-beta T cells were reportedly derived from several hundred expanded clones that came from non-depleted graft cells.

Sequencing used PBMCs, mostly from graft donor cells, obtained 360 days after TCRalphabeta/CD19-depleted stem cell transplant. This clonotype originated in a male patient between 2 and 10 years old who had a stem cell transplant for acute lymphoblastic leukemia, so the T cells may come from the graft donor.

The CDR3 spells CASSLWVGNEAFF. CDR3 coding DNA: TGTGCCAGCAGCTTGTGGGTGGGGAATGAAGCTTTCTTT. This chain connects TRBV5-5 to TRBJ1-1, with unresolved D. Per germline, CDR1 SGHKS and CDR2 YYEKEE (reference sequence). This CDR3 has 13 amino acids. Trimming cost V 1 base and J 7 bases, with 11 bases left between them.